What follows are 24 T cell receptor beta chains derived from one specimen sequenced in a study of cytomegalovirus exposure and HLA in healthy donors. PCR was performed using 60 Vbeta and 13 Jbeta primers. Sequencing used immunoSEQ multiplex PCR; TCRdb keeps in-frame clones, though not all of them. The sample yields some 120,000 clones, about three quarters seen once. The sequenced material came from PBMCs. Receptors were obtained from a man under 40 in good health and CMV-seronegative.

The chain combines TRBV4-1 with TRBJ2-4; the D gene is possibly TRBD2 (6 bases). Trimming left V 0 bases short and J 0 bases short, with 12 bases between. CDR3 size: 17 residues. Per the germline V gene, CDR1 is MGHRA and CDR2 is YSYEKL. CDR3 nucleotides: TGCGCCAGCAGCCAAGAGGGGGGTGGGCTAGCCAAAAACATTCAGTACTTC. This gives the protein CASSQEGGGLAKNIQYF.

This clone was picked up one time. The chain uses TRBV2 and TRBJ1-1; D gene uncertain. CDR1 and CDR2 (germline): SNHLY, FYNNEI. The CDR3 covers 14 residues. V dropped 6 bases and J dropped 7 bases, with 18 bases sitting between them. The CDR3 DNA follows: TGTGCCAGCAGCCAGACCCGCCGAGGGAGTGAAGCTTTCTTT. Encoded protein: CASSQTRRGSEAFF.

V gene TRBV5-1 combines with J gene TRBJ2-5, with D unresolved. The V gene's germline CDR1 is SGHRS and CDR2 YFSETQ. This CDR3 spans 11 amino acids. V was cut by 2 bases and J by 12 bases, with 11 bases left in between. DNA for the CDR3: TGCGCCAGCAGCTTTGGAACAGAAGAGTACTTC. Protein product: CASSFGTEEYF.

V and J are TRBV7-9 and TRBJ2-3; the D is unclear. Germline assignment: CDR1 SEHNR and CDR2 FQNEAQ (reference sequence). Trimming took 5 bases from V and 3 from J, leaving 6 bases between them. The CDR3 is made up of 12 amino acids. The CDR3 DNA sequence: TGTGCCAGCAGCCCAGAAACAGATACGCAGTATTTT. Amino acids: CASSPETDTQYF.

This clone was seen a single time. The chain employs TRBV6-5 and TRBJ2-1, with 9 bases that match TRBD2. The ends lost 8 bases at V and 9 bases at J; junction bases unmatched: 11. The CDR3 has 14 residues. Germline-derived CDR1 and CDR2 are MNHEY and SVGAGI. The CDR3 reads CASSKAGGQGEQFF. The CDR3 nucleotides are TGTGCCAGCTCAAAGGCGGGGGGGCAAGGTGAGCAGTTCTTC.

The chain recombines TRBV28 with TRBJ1-2; D perhaps matches TRBD1 (6 bases). V dropped 6 bases and J dropped 2 bases, with 19 bases sitting between them. Germline CDR1 MDHEN, CDR2 SYDVKM. The CDR3 covers 16 residues. DNA of the CDR3: TGTGCCAGCAGCTCCTTCAACAGGGAGTGGAACTATGGCTACACCTTC. It translates to CASSSFNREWNYGYTF.

This clone was seen a handful of times. CDR3 bases: TGTGCCAGCAGTTTGGTCGGGACAGGACGCAATCAGCCCCAGCATTTT. Translation gives CASSLVGTGRNQPQHF. V and J are TRBV28 and TRBJ1-5; 8 bases are a match to TRBD1. V dropped 3 bases and J dropped 2; count of bases not matched to a gene: 6. The CDR3 consists of 16 residues. Germline assignment: CDR1 MDHEN and CDR2 SYDVKM.

The V call is TRBV11-3, the J call TRBJ2-7; TRBD1 agrees at 7 bases. Germline V gene sequence: CDR1 SGHNT, CDR2 YENEEA. Trimming took 5 bases from V and 7 from J; bases not matched to a gene: 5. CDR3 size: 12 residues. The CDR3 DNA is TGTGCCAGCAGCAAAGGGACAGCAGAGCAGTACTTC. Residues: CASSKGTAEQYF.

The rearrangement uses TRBV15 and TRBJ1-2, with D possibly matching TRBD1 (5 bases). Trimming pared 0 bases from V and 8 bases from J, leaving 16 bases between. The CDR3 totals 15 residues. Germline V gene sequence: CDR1 LNHNV, CDR2 YYDKDF (reference sequence). The CDR3 nucleotides read TGTGCCACCAGCAGAGATGGGGGGGGTTTCGACGGCTACACCTTC. Encoded protein: CATSRDGGGFDGYTF.

CDR3 in DNA: TGTGCCAGCAGTCCCGACAGGGGCTCCTACGAGCAGTACTTC. Translating it yields CASSPDRGSYEQYF. The genes are TRBV7-7 and TRBJ2-7, with 8 nucleotides matching TRBD1. V dropped 6 bases and J dropped 0; count of bases not matched to a gene: 4. Per the germline V gene, CDR1 is SSHAT and CDR2 is FNYEAQ (reference sequence). The CDR3 runs to 14 residues. Combining the CDR3 with reference TRBV7-7 and TRBJ2-7 gives the whole variable domain GAGVSQSPRYKVTKRGQDVTLRCDPISSHATLYWYQQALGQGPEFLTYFNYEAQPDKSGLPSDRFSAERPEGSISTLTIQRTEQRDSAMYRCASSPDRGSYEQYFGPGTRLTVT.

V is TRBV25-1 and J is TRBJ1-2; TRBD1 is a possible D gene (5 bases). Germline CDR1 reads MGHDK; CDR2 reads SYGVNS. The CDR3 sequence is 14 residues long. Trimming took 6 bases from V and 8 from J, leaving 19 bases between them. The CDR3 reads CASSPPWQGDGYTF. As DNA, the CDR3 is TGTGCCAGCAGCCCCCCGTGGCAGGGCGACGGCTACACCTTC.

The CDR3 DNA reads TGCAGCGTTGAAGGACAGGGGGTCGCCGGGGAGCTGTTTTTT. It encodes CSVEGQGVAGELFF. This chain joins TRBV29-1 and TRBJ2-2; the match to TRBD1 covers 9 bases. Germline V gives CDR1 SQVTM, CDR2 ANQGSEA. This CDR3 contains 14 residues. The V gene end was trimmed by 1 base and the J gene end by 6 bases; junction bases not matched to a gene: 3.

V and J are TRBV18 and TRBJ1-6; maybe TRBD1 (5 bases). CDR1 is KGHSH, CDR2 LQKENI, per germline. Between the trimmed V and J ends, which lost 3 bases and 7 bases, there was a span of 16 bases. CDR3 length: 16 residues. The CDR3 here is CASSPLDTVGNSPLHF. As DNA, the CDR3 is TGTGCCAGCTCACCTTTGGACACGGTGGGGAATTCACCCCTCCACTTT.

The V gene is TRBV14, the J gene TRBJ2-1, with 10 positions matching TRBD2. J was trimmed by 5 bases and V by 0 bases; bases with no gene match: 7. Germline V gene sequence: CDR1 SGHDN, CDR2 FVKESK. The CDR3 covers 17 residues. The chain's CDR3 is CASSQELAGGNHNEQFF. The CDR3 coding sequence is TGTGCCAGCAGCCAAGAGTTAGCGGGGGGAAATCACAATGAGCAGTTCTTC.

This rearrangement joins TRBV11-1 to TRBJ2-7; a possible D gene is TRBD2 (5 bases). Germline V gene lookup returns CDR1 SGHAT and CDR2 FQDESV (reference sequence). The CDR3 sequence is 14 residues long. V was cut by 2 bases and J by 2 bases, with 10 bases left in between. The CDR3 bases are TGTGCCAGCAGCTTAACCCCCGGGGCCTACGAGCAGTACTTC. It codes for CASSLTPGAYEQYF.

This clone was recorded a few times. The rearrangement joins TRBV6-5 to TRBJ1-1, with a tentative D call TRBD1 (6 bases). V lost 3 bases and J 8 bases, leaving 13 bases between the germline ends. The CDR3 extends over 13 amino acids. Germline CDR1 and CDR2: MNHEY and SVGAGI. The CDR3 protein is CASSYPGVPEAFF. The CDR3 region has the DNA TGTGCCAGCAGTTATCCAGGGGTCCCCGAAGCTTTCTTT.

The V and J genes are TRBV15 and TRBJ1-1; 7 bases agree with TRBD1. CDR1 is LNHNV and CDR2 is YYDKDF in the germline V gene (reference sequence). This CDR3 spans 17 amino acids. V gave up 2 bases and J gave up 1 base; unmatched junction bases: 10. The CDR3: CATSRPPGQYRNTEAFF. CDR3 in DNA: TGTGCCACCAGCAGACCGCCGGGACAGTACCGGAACACTGAAGCTTTCTTT.

CDR3 region: CASSYGRPTINTEAFF. The CDR3 coding sequence is TGTGCCAGCAGTTACGGTCGGCCGACTATTAACACTGAAGCTTTCTTT. This sequence joins TRBV6-6 and TRBJ1-1; D unclear. V was shortened by 2 bases and J by 2 bases, with 15 bases between the two germline ends. This CDR3 is 16 amino acids long. Germline CDR1 is MNHNY and CDR2 is SVGAGI (reference sequence).

The V call is TRBV5-1, the J call TRBJ2-7, with D tentatively TRBD1 (5 bases). Trimming shortened V by 3 bases and J by 3 bases, and 16 bases separated the two germline ends. This CDR3 spans 15 amino acids. Germline-derived CDR1 and CDR2 are SGHRS and YFSETQ. This chain's CDR3 is CASSSGPGSNYEQYF. For the CDR3, the DNA is TGCGCCAGCAGCTCCGGGCCAGGGTCAAACTACGAGCAGTACTTC.

J is TRBJ1-6 and V is TRBV15; 9 nucleotides match TRBD1. Germline loops: CDR1 LNHNV, CDR2 YYDKDF (reference sequence). Unmatched junction bases numbered 12, after V lost 3 bases and J lost 0 bases. CDR3 size: 20 residues. CDR3 sequence reads: CATSSPGTGPFSSYNSPLHF. CDR3 coding DNA: TGTGCCACCAGCAGTCCGGGGACAGGGCCGTTTAGCTCCTATAATTCACCCCTCCACTTT.

The CDR3 region has the DNA TGCGCCAGCAGCTCCGGACTAGCGCCTACCTCCTACGAGCAGTACTTC. This gives the protein CASSSGLAPTSYEQYF. V usage is TRBV5-1 and J usage is TRBJ2-7; 9 nucleotides align to TRBD2. V shed 3 bases and J 0 bases; nucleotides not matched to a gene: 7. CDR3 length: 16 residues. Germline lookup yields CDR1 SGHRS and CDR2 YFSETQ.

The chain carries TRBV7-8 and TRBJ1-4, with a weak D call TRBD1 (5 bases). The CDR3 extends over 14 amino acids. The germline CDR1 and CDR2 sequences are SGHVS and FQNEAQ. The ends were cut back, 1 base at V and 8 bases at J, with 11 bases in the middle. CDR3 amino acids: CASSLETEREKLFF. In DNA form, the CDR3 reads TGTGCCAGCAGCTTAGAGACAGAGAGAGAAAAACTGTTTTTT.

This chain uses TRBV5-1 with TRBJ2-3; 7 nucleotides align to TRBD1. The germline CDR1 and CDR2 sequences are SGHRS and YFSETQ. The CDR3 sequence is 14 residues long. V lost 4 bases, J lost 0 bases, and 2 bases stayed unmatched. The CDR3 loop is CASSRDRSTDTQYF. CDR3 sequence (DNA): TGCGCCAGCAGCCGGGACAGAAGCACAGATACGCAGTATTTT.

This clone was picked up a small number of times. The V and J genes are TRBV7-9 and TRBJ1-4; D might be TRBD1 (6 bases). V lost 4 bases and J 7 bases, leaving 13 bases between the germline ends. Germline lookup yields CDR1 SEHNR and CDR2 FQNEAQ (reference sequence). The CDR3 spans 14 residues. The CDR3, as DNA: TGTGCCAGCAGCTCCGGGGGGGGCAGTGAAAAACTGTTTTTT. It encodes CASSSGGGSEKLFF.